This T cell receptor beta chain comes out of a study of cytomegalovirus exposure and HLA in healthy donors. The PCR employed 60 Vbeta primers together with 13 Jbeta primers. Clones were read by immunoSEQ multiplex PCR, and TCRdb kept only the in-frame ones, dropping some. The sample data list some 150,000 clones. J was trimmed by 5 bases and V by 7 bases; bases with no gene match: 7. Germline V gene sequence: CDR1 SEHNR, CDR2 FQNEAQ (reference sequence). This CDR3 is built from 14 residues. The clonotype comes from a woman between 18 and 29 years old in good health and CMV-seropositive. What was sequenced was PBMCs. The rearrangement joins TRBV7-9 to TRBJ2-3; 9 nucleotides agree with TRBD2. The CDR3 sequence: CASTQAGGLDTQYF. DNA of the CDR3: TGTGCCAGCACCCAAGCGGGGGGATTAGATACGCAGTATTTT.